A single sample is the source of the 31 T cell receptor beta chains below, sequenced in a study of blood T cell repertoires in COVID-19. Generated by immunoSEQ multiplex PCR, the TCRdb table keeps only in-frame clones and is missing some. The sample lists approximately 530,000 clones; roughly nine tenths were seen once. The sample taken for sequencing was peripheral blood. The receptors come from a woman aged 45-65 years with COVID-19, enrolled during active disease.

The rearrangement links TRBV29-1 to TRBJ1-5; TRBD1 might be the D (5 bases). This CDR3 is 14 amino acids long. Germline lookup yields CDR1 SQVTM and CDR2 ANQGSEA. V was shortened by 6 bases and J by 2 bases, with 14 bases between the two germline ends. In nucleotides, the CDR3 is TGCAGCGTCGTAGACAGACCCGGCAATCAGCCCCAGCATTTT. It codes for CSVVDRPGNQPQHF.

This chain joins TRBV20-1 and TRBJ1-1; no clear D gene. Germline V gene sequence: CDR1 DFQATT, CDR2 SNEGSKA (reference sequence). The CDR3 length is 15 residues. Trimming took 3 bases from V and 4 from J, leaving 18 bases between them. In nucleotides, the CDR3 is TGCAGTGCTAGTGGCTATCTTGCTCCCGGCACTGAAGCTTTCTTT. It yields the protein CSASGYLAPGTEAFF.

This clone has only one observation. This rearrangement joins TRBV27 to TRBJ2-7, with 11 nucleotides matching TRBD1. The V and J ends lost 6 bases and 3 bases, in that order; junction bases with no gene match: 10. This CDR3 spans 16 amino acids. CDR1 and CDR2 (germline): MNHEY, SMNVEV (reference sequence). The CDR3 is CASRHHTGTGGYEQYF. Here the CDR3 DNA reads TGTGCCAGCAGACATCACACCGGGACAGGGGGCTACGAGCAGTACTTC.

V is TRBV29-1 and J is TRBJ2-5, with D tentatively TRBD1 (5 bases). This CDR3 has 13 residues. Germline V gene data show CDR1 as SQVTM and CDR2 as ANQGSEA. The V end was cut by 7 bases, the J end by 5 bases, with 17 bases between. CDR3 bases: TGCAGCGCCGGACAAGGGTCAAGGGAGACCCAGTACTTC. Translated: CSAGQGSRETQYF.

J is TRBJ1-3 and V is TRBV5-1, with TRBD1 matching 9 bases. V lost 4 bases to trimming and J lost 2 bases; unmatched junction nucleotides: 1. This CDR3 has 14 amino acids. The germline V gene encodes CDR1 SGHRS and CDR2 YFSETQ. The CDR3 nucleotides read TGCGCCAGCAGCGGGACAGGGACTGGAAACACCATATATTTT. Residues: CASSGTGTGNTIYF.

The gene calls are TRBV3-1 (or the pseudogene TRBV3-2) and TRBJ1-2; D is undetermined. CDR1 is LGHDT and CDR2 is YNNKEL in the germline V gene (reference sequence). Trimming took 1 base from V and 7 from J, leaving 10 bases between them. The CDR3 extends over 13 amino acids. The CDR3 DNA reads TGTGCCAGCAGCCAAGCATCTAGCGGTGGCTACACCTTC. Translation: CASSQASSGGYTF.

The chain couples TRBV28 to TRBJ2-5, with TRBD2 matching 12 bases. V shed 5 bases and J 5 bases; nucleotides not matched to a gene: 12. This CDR3 comprises 17 residues. Germline V gives CDR1 MDHEN, CDR2 SYDVKM. In DNA, the CDR3 is TGTGCCAGCAGTCCCTGGACTAGCGGGGTAGCAAGGGAGACCCAGTACTTC. It translates to CASSPWTSGVARETQYF.

This chain uses TRBV11-1 with TRBJ2-3, with a possible D match to TRBD1 (6 bases). Germline CDR1 is SGHAT and CDR2 is FQDESV (reference sequence). Trimming removed 5 bases from V and 6 bases from J, with 12 bases in between. The CDR3 has 13 amino acids. The CDR3, as DNA: TGTGCCAGCAGCCCGCACAGGGTCGATACGCAGTATTTT. This codes for CASSPHRVDTQYF.

CDR3 in DNA: TGTGCCAGCAGCGGGGGGGACACAGATACGCAGTATTTT. As protein: CASSGGDTDTQYF. The gene calls are TRBV2 and TRBJ2-3; 8 bases line up with TRBD2. J gave up 2 bases and V 6 bases, and 1 base lay outside the gene matches. The CDR3 length is 13 residues. The germline gives CDR1 SNHLY, CDR2 FYNNEI.

The chain links TRBV5-1 to TRBJ1-2; TRBD1 matches at 7 bases. Germline CDR1 is SGHRS and CDR2 is YFSETQ. This CDR3 is 13 amino acids long. Trimming cost V 3 bases and J 2 bases; bases outside gene matches: 1. The CDR3: CASSWGQNYGYTF. CDR3 DNA: TGCGCCAGCAGCTGGGGACAGAACTATGGCTACACCTTC.

This clone has only a few counts. This chain connects TRBV6-5 to TRBJ1-2; the match to TRBD1 covers 8 bases. This CDR3 is 14 amino acids long. Germline V gene sequence: CDR1 MNHEY, CDR2 SVGAGI. V lost 5 bases and J lost 8; bases outside the gene matches: 10. CDR3 DNA sequence: TGTGCCAGCAGTCGTGACAGGGGAGTGGGGGGCTACACCTTC. As protein: CASSRDRGVGGYTF.

The genes are TRBV14 and TRBJ2-1; TRBD2 matches at 7 bases. Germline CDR1 SGHDN, CDR2 FVKESK. V trimming: 4 bases; J trimming: 0 bases; junction bases outside the gene matches: 3. The CDR3 runs to 15 residues. DNA for the CDR3: TGTGCCAGCAGCCCCGGGGGGATCTCCTACAATGAGCAGTTCTTC. Its translation is CASSPGGISYNEQFF. Drawing the rest from reference TRBV14 and TRBJ2-1, the complete variable domain is EAGVTQFPSHSVIEKGQTVTLRCDPISGHDNLYWYRRVMGKEIKFLLHFVKESKQDESGMPNNRFLAERTGGTYSTLKVQPAELEDSGVYFCASSPGGISYNEQFFGPGTRLTVL.

This clone appeared once. The chain combines TRBV27 with TRBJ1-1; 7 bases are a match to TRBD1. The CDR3 runs to 17 residues. The J segment lost 5 bases and the V segment lost 4 bases, leaving 16 bases of the junction unmatched. The germline V gene encodes CDR1 MNHEY and CDR2 SMNVEV (reference sequence). The CDR3 DNA is TGTGCCAGCAGTTCATACAAAGAGACAGGGATGGGAACTGAAGCTTTCTTT. This encodes CASSSYKETGMGTEAFF.

The chain has TRBV7-8 and TRBJ1-6; 7 bases are a match to TRBD1. The germline V gene encodes CDR1 SGHVS and CDR2 FQNEAQ. The CDR3 runs 14 residues. J was trimmed by 8 bases and V by 4 bases; bases with no gene match: 5. The CDR3 here is CASSSTGLHSPLHF. In DNA form, the CDR3 reads TGTGCCAGCAGCTCGACAGGGTTGCATTCACCCCTCCACTTT.

In its sample, this clone was seen a few times. The V gene is TRBV2, the J gene TRBJ1-5; 11 nucleotides match TRBD1. CDR3 length equals 14 residues. CDR1 and CDR2 (germline): SNHLY, FYNNEI. The J segment lost 4 bases and the V segment lost 8 bases, leaving 4 bases of the junction unmatched. The DNA for the CDR3 is TGTGCCAGCGGTGGGACAGGGGGAAATCAGCCCCAGCATTTT. Translating it yields CASGGTGGNQPQHF.

The chain employs TRBV5-1 and TRBJ2-7, with D possibly TRBD1 on 6 matching bases. This CDR3 comprises 14 residues. With 0 bases removed from V and 4 bases from J, the gap between germline ends came to 11 bases. The germline CDR1 and CDR2 sequences are SGHRS and YFSETQ. CDR3 protein: CASSLASGEYEQYF. In DNA, the CDR3 is TGCGCCAGCAGCTTGGCCTCAGGGGAGTACGAGCAGTACTTC.

The chain combines TRBV5-1 with TRBJ2-2; TRBD2 aligns across 7 bases. The CDR3 length is 17 residues. V dropped 5 bases and J dropped 4; count of bases not matched to a gene: 14. The V gene's germline CDR1 is SGHRS and CDR2 YFSETQ. This CDR3 is CASRRDGHPGGTGELFF. In DNA form, the CDR3 reads TGCGCCAGCAGGCGGGACGGCCATCCGGGAGGCACCGGGGAGCTGTTTTTT.

V usage is TRBV5-6 and J usage is TRBJ1-3, with TRBD1 matching 8 bases. The CDR3 runs to 16 residues. Looked up from germline, CDR1 is SGHDT and CDR2 is YYEEEE. Germline trimming cut 0 bases from V and 0 bases from J; bases unmatched to any gene: 2. CDR3 nucleotides: TGTGCCAGCAGCTTGGCAGGGGGCTACTCTGGAAACACCATATATTTT. This gives the protein CASSLAGGYSGNTIYF. The entire variable domain, with the rest obtained from reference TRBV5-6 and TRBJ1-3, is as follows: DAGVTQSPTHLIKTRGQQVTLRCSPKSGHDTVSWYQQALGQGPQFIFQYYEEEERQRGNFPDRFSGHQFPNYSSELNVNALLLGDSALYLCASSLAGGYSGNTIYFGEGSWLTVV.

This chain links TRBV10-3 with TRBJ2-1, with D possibly TRBD2 on 6 matching bases. V dropped 3 bases and J dropped 3 bases, with 15 bases sitting between them. CDR1 is ENHRY and CDR2 is SYGVKD in the germline V gene. The CDR3 length is 16 residues. The CDR3 DNA follows: TGTGCCATCAGTGAAATGGCCGGAGGGGACTACAATGAGCAGTTCTTC. This sequence encodes CAISEMAGGDYNEQFF.

The chain recombines TRBV13 with TRBJ2-2; TRBD2 matches at 9 bases. The CDR3 totals 17 residues. Germline CDR1 is PRHDT and CDR2 is FYEKMQ (reference sequence). With V trimmed by 0 bases and J by 2 bases, 4 bases remained unmatched. This chain's CDR3 is CASSLGQAGGNTGELFF. The CDR3 region has the DNA TGTGCCAGCAGCTTAGGCCAAGCGGGGGGAAACACCGGGGAGCTGTTTTTT.

This chain links TRBV11-2 with TRBJ1-1; 7 bases are shared with TRBD1. Germline CDR1 is SGHAT and CDR2 is FQNNGV. Unmatched junction bases numbered 4, after V lost 5 bases and J lost 4 bases. The CDR3 loop spans 13 amino acids. CDR3 DNA: TGTGCCAGCAGCATGGGACAGCCCACTGAAGCTTTCTTT. As protein: CASSMGQPTEAFF.

J is TRBJ2-7 and V is TRBV3-1 (or the pseudogene TRBV3-2); 9 bases match TRBD1. The germline gives CDR1 LGHDT, CDR2 YNNKEL (reference sequence). This CDR3 comprises 15 residues. Trimming cost V 1 base and J 7 bases; bases outside gene matches: 8. Written as DNA, the CDR3 is TGTGCCAGCAGCCAAGCTGGGACAGGGCATTATGAGCAGTACTTC. This codes for CASSQAGTGHYEQYF.

This clone has only a few counts. V usage is TRBV19 and J usage is TRBJ1-1, with D possibly TRBD1 on 5 matching bases. This CDR3 spans 14 amino acids. Trimming left V 5 bases short and J 7 bases short, with 17 bases between. Germline CDR1 and CDR2: LNHDA and SQIVND (reference sequence). CDR3 residues: CASSAGGGGREAFF. DNA for the CDR3: TGTGCCAGTAGTGCAGGAGGCGGGGGACGTGAAGCTTTCTTT.

This rearrangement joins TRBV11-2 to TRBJ2-5; 9 nucleotides align to TRBD2. CDR3 length equals 17 residues. Trimming removed 5 bases from V and 4 bases from J; junction bases left unmatched: 14. Germline CDR1 is SGHAT and CDR2 is FQNNGV. CDR3 sequence (DNA): TGTGCCAGCAGCGCGGAGGGGGGTAGCGGGGGAAGAGAGACCCAGTACTTC. This sequence encodes CASSAEGGSGGRETQYF.

J is TRBJ1-2 and V is TRBV7-2; D is perhaps TRBD1 (5 bases). The CDR3 totals 15 residues. Per germline, CDR1 SGHTA and CDR2 FQGNSA. V was trimmed by 5 bases and J by 7 bases, leaving 20 bases between them. The CDR3 DNA reads as TGTGCCAGCAGCACGACGCCACAGGAGTCTCGTGGCTACACCTTC. This sequence encodes CASSTTPQESRGYTF.

This chain joins TRBV15 and TRBJ1-2; D is perhaps TRBD1 (6 bases). V dropped 5 bases and J dropped 4 bases, with 17 bases sitting between them. The CDR3 totals 15 residues. Germline V CDR1 and CDR2: LNHNV, YYDKDF (reference sequence). The CDR3 DNA reads TGTGCCACCAGCGTCAACCCGGGACACCCCTATGGCTACACCTTC. This translates into CATSVNPGHPYGYTF.

The J gene is TRBJ1-1, the V gene TRBV5-5; the D is unclear. Germline CDR1 SGHKS, CDR2 YYEKEE (reference sequence). There are 13 residues in the CDR3. Trimming pared 2 bases from V and 3 bases from J, leaving 8 bases between. The DNA of the CDR3 is TGTGCCAGCAGCTTTGGCGGGGACACTGAAGCTTTCTTT. It encodes CASSFGGDTEAFF.

This chain connects TRBV9 to TRBJ1-4; TRBD1 matches at 10 bases. The CDR3 consists of 14 residues. Per the germline V gene, CDR1 is SGDLS and CDR2 is YYNGEE. V trimming: 7 bases; J trimming: 6 bases; junction bases outside the gene matches: 6. As DNA, the CDR3 is TGTGCCAGCGGATCCGGGACAGGGGATGAAAAACTGTTTTTT. Protein: CASGSGTGDEKLFF.

This clone was observed once. The chain joins TRBV3-1 (or the pseudogene TRBV3-2) to TRBJ2-2, with TRBD1 matching over 7 bases. This CDR3 spans 14 amino acids. V dropped 6 bases and J dropped 1; count of bases not matched to a gene: 2. CDR1 LGHDT and CDR2 YNNKEL come from the germline V gene (reference sequence). In DNA form, the CDR3 reads TGTGCCAGCAGTCGGACAGGGAACACCGGGGAGCTGTTTTTT. It encodes CASSRTGNTGELFF.

This chain joins TRBV10-2 and TRBJ1-2, with a weak D call TRBD1 (6 bases). V was cut by 3 bases and J by 8 bases, with 16 bases left in between. Germline V gene lookup returns CDR1 WSHSY and CDR2 SAAADI. The CDR3 contains 14 residues. For the CDR3, the DNA is TGCGCCAGCAGTGACAACAGGGCGGCTCTAGGCTACACCTTC. It yields the protein CASSDNRAALGYTF.

The chain uses TRBV9 and TRBJ2-5, with 8 nucleotides matching TRBD1. The CDR3 runs to 16 residues. Germline lookup yields CDR1 SGDLS and CDR2 YYNGEE. The ends lost 0 bases at V and 4 bases at J; junction bases unmatched: 8. The CDR3 DNA is TGTGCCAGCAGCGTAGATGGACAGGGAAAGGGAGAGACCCAGTACTTC. This translates into CASSVDGQGKGETQYF.